This T cell receptor beta chain appears in the sequencing data of a study of a mutant IDH1 vaccine in newly diagnosed glioma. Across the whole study: Therapy received beforehand was radiotherapy, temozolomide, or both, with most patients given both.

Clones were read by immunoSEQ multiplex PCR, and TCRdb kept only the in-frame ones, dropping some. This table has approximately 52,000 clones, over 65% appearing once. Whole-study results and caveats: Changes in top peripheral clonotypes did not appear linked to pseudoprogression. Patients mounted vaccine-induced immune responses in approximately 94% of cases.

The CDR3 extends over 17 amino acids. Germline lookup yields CDR1 MGHRA and CDR2 YSYEKL. The V and J ends lost 5 bases and 3 bases respectively, with 22 bases between them. Regarding time point: baseline, week 1 (first vaccination visit). Noted treatment: pre-vaccination baseline after standard-of-care therapy. Each astrocytoma in the donors was new, WHO grade 3 or 4, IDH1-mutant and ATRX-lost. This clone has only a few counts. The antigen is undetermined. The V and J genes are TRBV4-1 and TRBJ1-1; D is perhaps TRBD1 (5 bases). The source is a woman between 40 and 55 years old with glioma. This sample comprised PBMCs, obtained from a glioma patient treated with radiotherapy, temozolomide or both. CDR3 nucleotides: TGCGCCAGCAGCGAGGCTTCAGGGAGGCGCGTCGACACTGAAGCTTTCTTT. It translates to CASSEASGRRVDTEAFF.